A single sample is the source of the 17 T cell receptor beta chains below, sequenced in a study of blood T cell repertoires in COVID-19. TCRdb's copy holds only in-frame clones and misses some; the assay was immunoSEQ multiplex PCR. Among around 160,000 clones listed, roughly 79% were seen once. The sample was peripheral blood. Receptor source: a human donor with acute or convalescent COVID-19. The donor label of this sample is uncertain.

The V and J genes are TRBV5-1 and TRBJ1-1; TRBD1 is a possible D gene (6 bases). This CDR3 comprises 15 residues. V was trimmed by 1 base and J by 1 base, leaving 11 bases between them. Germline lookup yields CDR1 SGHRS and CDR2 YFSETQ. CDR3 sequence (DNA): TGCGCCAGCAGCTTGAGGGGGACAACGAACACTGAAGCTTTCTTT. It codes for CASSLRGTTNTEAFF.

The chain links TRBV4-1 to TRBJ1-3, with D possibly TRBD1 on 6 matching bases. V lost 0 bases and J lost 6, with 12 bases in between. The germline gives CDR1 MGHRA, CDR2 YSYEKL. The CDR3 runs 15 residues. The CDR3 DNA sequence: TGCGCCAGCAGCCAAGAGGGGGCCCCCGCAAACACCATATATTTT. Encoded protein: CASSQEGAPANTIYF.

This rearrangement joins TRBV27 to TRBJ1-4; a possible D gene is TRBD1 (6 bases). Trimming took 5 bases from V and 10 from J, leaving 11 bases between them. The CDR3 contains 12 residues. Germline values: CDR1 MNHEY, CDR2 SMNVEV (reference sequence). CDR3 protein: CASSARGGKLFF. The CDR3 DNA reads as TGTGCCAGCAGTGCGCGAGGGGGAAAACTGTTTTTT.

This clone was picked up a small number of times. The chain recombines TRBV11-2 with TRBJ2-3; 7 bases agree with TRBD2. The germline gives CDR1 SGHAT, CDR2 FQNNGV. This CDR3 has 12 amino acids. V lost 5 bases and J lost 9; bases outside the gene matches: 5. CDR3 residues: CASSPGLDTQYF. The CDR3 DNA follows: TGTGCCAGCAGCCCTGGACTAGACACGCAGTATTTT. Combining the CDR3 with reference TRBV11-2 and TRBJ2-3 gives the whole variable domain EAGVAQSPRYKIIEKRQSVAFWCNPISGHATLYWYQQILGQGPKLLIQFQNNGVVDDSQLPKDRFSAERLKGVDSTLKIQPAKLEDSAVYLCASSPGLDTQYFGPGTRLTVL.

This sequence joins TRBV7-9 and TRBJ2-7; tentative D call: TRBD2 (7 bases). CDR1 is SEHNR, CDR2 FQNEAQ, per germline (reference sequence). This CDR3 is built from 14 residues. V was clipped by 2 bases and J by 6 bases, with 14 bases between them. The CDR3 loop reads CASSLFGGPFEQYV. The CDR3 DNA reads TGTGCCAGCAGCTTATTCGGGGGGCCCTTCGAGCAGTACGTC.

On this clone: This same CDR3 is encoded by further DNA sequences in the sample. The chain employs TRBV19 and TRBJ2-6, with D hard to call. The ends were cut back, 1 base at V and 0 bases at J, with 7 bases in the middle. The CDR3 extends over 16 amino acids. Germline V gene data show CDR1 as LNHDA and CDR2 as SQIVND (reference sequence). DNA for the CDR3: TGTGCCAGTAGTATAGGAGCCTTCTCTGGGGCCAACGTCCTGACTTTC. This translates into CASSIGAFSGANVLTF.

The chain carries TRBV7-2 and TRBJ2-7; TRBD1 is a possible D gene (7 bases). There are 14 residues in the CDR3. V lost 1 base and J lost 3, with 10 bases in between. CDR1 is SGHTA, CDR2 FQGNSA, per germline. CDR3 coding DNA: TGTGCCAGCAGCTTAGGGCAGGGGGGCTACGAGCAGTACGTC. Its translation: CASSLGQGGYEQYV.

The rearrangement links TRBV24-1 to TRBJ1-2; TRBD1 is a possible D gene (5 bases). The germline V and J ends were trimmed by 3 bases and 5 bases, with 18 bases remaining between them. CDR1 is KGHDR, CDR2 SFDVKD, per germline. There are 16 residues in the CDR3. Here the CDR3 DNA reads TGTGCCACCAGTGATATTAGAAGGAGGGAGGGGTATGGCTACACCTTC. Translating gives CATSDIRRREGYGYTF.

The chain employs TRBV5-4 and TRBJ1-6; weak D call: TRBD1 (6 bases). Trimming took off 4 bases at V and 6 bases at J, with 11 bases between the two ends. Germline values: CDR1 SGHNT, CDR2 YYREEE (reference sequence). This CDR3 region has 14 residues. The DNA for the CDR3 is TGTGCCAGCAGCCGGGACACCGCTAATTCACCCCTCCACTTT. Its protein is CASSRDTANSPLHF. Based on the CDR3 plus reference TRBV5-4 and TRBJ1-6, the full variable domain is ETGVTQSPTHLIKTRGQQVTLRCSSQSGHNTVSWYQQALGQGPQFIFQYYREEENGRGNFPPRFSGLQFPNYSSELNVNALELDDSALYLCASSRDTANSPLHFGNGTRLTVT.

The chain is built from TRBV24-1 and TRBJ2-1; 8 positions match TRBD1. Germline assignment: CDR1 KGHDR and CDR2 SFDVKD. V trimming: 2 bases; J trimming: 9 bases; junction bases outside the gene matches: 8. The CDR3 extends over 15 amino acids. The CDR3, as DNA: TGTGCCACCAGTGATTCAGGACAGGGATATAGTGAGCAGTTCTTC. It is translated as CATSDSGQGYSEQFF.

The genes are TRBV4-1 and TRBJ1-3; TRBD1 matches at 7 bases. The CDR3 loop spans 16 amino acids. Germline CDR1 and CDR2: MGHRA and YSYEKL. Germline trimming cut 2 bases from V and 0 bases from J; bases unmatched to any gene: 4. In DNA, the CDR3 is TGCGCCAGCAGCCAAAGACAGGGACTCTCTGGAAACACCATATATTTT. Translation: CASSQRQGLSGNTIYF.

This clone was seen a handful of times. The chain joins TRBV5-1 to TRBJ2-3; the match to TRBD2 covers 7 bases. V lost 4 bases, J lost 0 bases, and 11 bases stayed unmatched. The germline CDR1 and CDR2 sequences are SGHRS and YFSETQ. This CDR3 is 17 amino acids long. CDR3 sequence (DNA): TGCGCCAGCAGCCGAGGACGGCTAGCGGCAAGCACAGATACGCAGTATTTT. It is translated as CASSRGRLAASTDTQYF.

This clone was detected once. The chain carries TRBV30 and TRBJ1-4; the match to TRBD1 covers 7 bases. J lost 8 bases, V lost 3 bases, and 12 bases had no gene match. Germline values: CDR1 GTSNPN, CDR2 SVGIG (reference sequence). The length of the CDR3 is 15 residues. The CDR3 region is CAWRGIDRAGEKLFF. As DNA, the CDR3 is TGTGCCTGGAGAGGAATCGACAGGGCCGGCGAAAAACTGTTTTTT.

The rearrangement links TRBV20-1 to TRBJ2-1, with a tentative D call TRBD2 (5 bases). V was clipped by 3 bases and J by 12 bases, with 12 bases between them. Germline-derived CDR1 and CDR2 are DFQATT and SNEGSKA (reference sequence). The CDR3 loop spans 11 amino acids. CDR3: CSARAGSRQFF. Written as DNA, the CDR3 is TGCAGTGCTAGGGCGGGTAGCAGGCAGTTCTTC.

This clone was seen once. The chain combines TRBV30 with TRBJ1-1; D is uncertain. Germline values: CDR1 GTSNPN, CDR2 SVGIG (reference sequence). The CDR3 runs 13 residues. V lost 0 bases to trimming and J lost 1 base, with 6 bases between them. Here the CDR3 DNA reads TGTGCCTGGAGTGTGGAGGCGAACACTGAAGCTTTCTTT. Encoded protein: CAWSVEANTEAFF.

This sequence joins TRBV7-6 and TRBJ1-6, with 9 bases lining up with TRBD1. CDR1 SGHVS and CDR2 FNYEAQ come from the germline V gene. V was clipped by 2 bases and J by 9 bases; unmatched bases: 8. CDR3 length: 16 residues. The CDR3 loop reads CASSLRGQGGFSPLHF. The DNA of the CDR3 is TGTGCCAGCAGCTTACGGGGACAGGGAGGTTTTTCACCCCTCCACTTT.

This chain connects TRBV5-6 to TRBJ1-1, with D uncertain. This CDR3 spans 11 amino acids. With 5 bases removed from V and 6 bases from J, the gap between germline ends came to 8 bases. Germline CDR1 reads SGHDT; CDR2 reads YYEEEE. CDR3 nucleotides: TGTGCCAGCAGTCGAACATCTGAAGCTTTCTTT. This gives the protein CASSRTSEAFF.